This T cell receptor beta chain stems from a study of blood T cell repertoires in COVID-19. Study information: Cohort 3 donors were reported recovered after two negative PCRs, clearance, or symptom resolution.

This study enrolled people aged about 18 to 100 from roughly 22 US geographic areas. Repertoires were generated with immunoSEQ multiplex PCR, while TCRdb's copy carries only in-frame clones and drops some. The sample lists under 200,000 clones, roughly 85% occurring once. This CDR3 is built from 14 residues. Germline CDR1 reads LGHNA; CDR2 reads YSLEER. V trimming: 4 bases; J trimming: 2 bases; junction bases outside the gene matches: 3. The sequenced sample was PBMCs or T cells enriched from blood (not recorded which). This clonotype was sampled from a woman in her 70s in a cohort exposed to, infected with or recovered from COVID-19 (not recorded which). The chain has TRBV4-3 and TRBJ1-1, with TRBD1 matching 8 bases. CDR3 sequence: CASSLDRGNTEAFF. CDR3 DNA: TGCGCCAGCAGCCTAGACAGGGGAAACACTGAAGCTTTCTTT.